What follows are 13 T cell receptor beta chains derived from one specimen sequenced in a study of shared clonotypes between healthy human individuals. Only in-frame clones appear in the TCRdb table, and some are missing; sequencing was by immunoSEQ multiplex PCR. The sample records fewer than 1.8 million clones, about 98.5% being singletons. The sequencing sample was made of naive CD4+ T cells sorted from blood. The subset was: CD45RA+ positively selected. These receptors all come from a man aged 30 to 45 in good health.

The V gene is TRBV7-9, the J gene TRBJ1-1; 7 nucleotides match TRBD1. V trimming: 5 bases; J trimming: 5 bases; junction bases outside the gene matches: 5. The CDR3 extends over 13 amino acids. Per the germline V gene, CDR1 is SEHNR and CDR2 is FQNEAQ (reference sequence). CDR3 in amino acids: CASSKTTGTEAFF. The DNA for the CDR3 is TGTGCCAGCAGCAAGACGACAGGGACTGAAGCTTTCTTT.

In its sample, this clone was seen once. The genes are TRBV11-1 and TRBJ2-1; perhaps TRBD2 as D (6 bases). The V gene lost 1 base and the J gene lost 10 bases, with 14 bases spanning the gap. This CDR3 has 14 amino acids. The germline gives CDR1 SGHAT, CDR2 FQDESV (reference sequence). CDR3 bases: TGTGCCAGCAGCTTAGACAGCCTAGCGCGGGAGCAGTTCTTC. Amino acid sequence: CASSLDSLAREQFF.

About this clone itself: The same CDR3 arises from other DNA sequences in this sample as well. This chain links TRBV6-4 with TRBJ2-2; D gene ambiguous. This CDR3 comprises 15 residues. V was cut by 0 bases and J by 4 bases, with 9 bases left in between. CDR1 is MRHNA, CDR2 SNTAGT, per germline. The CDR3 loop reads CASSDSGLSTGELFF. In DNA form, the CDR3 reads TGTGCCAGCAGTGACTCGGGGTTGAGCACCGGGGAGCTGTTTTTT.

The chain employs TRBV18 and TRBJ2-1, with 10 positions matching TRBD2. Germline CDR1 reads KGHSH; CDR2 reads LQKENI. This CDR3 has 15 residues. V lost 3 bases to trimming and J lost 9 bases; unmatched junction nucleotides: 8. The DNA of the CDR3 is TGTGCCAGCTCACCTGGACTAGCGGTAGCGACTGAGCAGTTCTTC. Its translation is CASSPGLAVATEQFF. Full variable domain (outside the CDR3, taken from reference TRBV18 and TRBJ2-1): NAGVMQNPRHLVRRRGQEARLRCSPMKGHSHVYWYRQLPEEGLKFMVYLQKENIIDESGMPKERFSAEFPKEGPSILRIQQVVRGDSAAYFCASSPGLAVATEQFFGPGTRLTVL.

The chain couples TRBV7-2 to TRBJ1-4; TRBD1 might be the D (6 bases). The germline V and J ends were trimmed by 2 bases and 11 bases, with 15 bases remaining between them. This CDR3 contains 14 residues. Germline CDR1 SGHTA, CDR2 FQGNSA. The CDR3 is CASSLLLTGSKLFF. CDR3 DNA: TGTGCCAGCAGCTTACTTCTAACAGGGTCGAAACTGTTTTTT.

Turning to this clone: The sample has other DNA sequences that encode this CDR3 too. CDR3 protein: CASSLGGLTYEQYF. The CDR3 coding sequence is TGCGCCAGCAGCTTGGGGGGGTTGACCTACGAGCAGTACTTC. This chain connects TRBV5-1 to TRBJ2-7; D possibly matches TRBD1 or TRBD2 (5 bases each). CDR1 and CDR2 (germline): SGHRS, YFSETQ. The CDR3 has 14 residues. Trimming cost V 0 bases and J 2 bases, with 9 bases left between them.

The chain recombines TRBV19 with TRBJ1-1; no reliable D call. The CDR3 is 16 residues long. Trimming cost V 5 bases and J 1 base, with 17 bases left between them. Per the germline V gene, CDR1 is LNHDA and CDR2 is SQIVND (reference sequence). The CDR3 reads CASSVGGLGWNTEAFF. CDR3 DNA: TGTGCCAGTAGTGTTGGAGGGCTGGGATGGAACACTGAAGCTTTCTTT.

This clone was observed a single time. This chain connects TRBV5-6 to TRBJ1-2; 9 nucleotides agree with TRBD1. The CDR3 loop spans 14 amino acids. With V trimmed by 5 bases and J by 5 bases, 7 bases remained unmatched. Germline loops: CDR1 SGHDT, CDR2 YYEEEE. The CDR3 region has the DNA TGTGCCAGCAGGGCCGGGACAGGGATGTATGGCTACACCTTC. It encodes CASRAGTGMYGYTF.

The chain couples TRBV27 to TRBJ1-4, with no clear D. V lost 6 bases and J 5 bases, leaving 7 bases between the germline ends. The CDR3 totals 12 residues. From germline, CDR1 is MNHEY and CDR2 SMNVEV (reference sequence). DNA of the CDR3: TGTGCCAGCAGCTCCGTAAATGAAAAACTGTTTTTT. Its translation: CASSSVNEKLFF.

The chain recombines TRBV6-1 with TRBJ2-3; the match to TRBD1 covers 7 bases. V lost 4 bases and J lost 0; bases outside the gene matches: 7. From germline, CDR1 is MNHNS and CDR2 SASEGT. The CDR3 consists of 16 residues. The CDR3, as DNA: TGTGCCAGCAGTGTACCCACAGGGGTAAGCACAGATACGCAGTATTTT. This encodes CASSVPTGVSTDTQYF.

The chain employs TRBV7-2 and TRBJ2-2; 7 bases map to TRBD2. The CDR3 is 17 residues long. Germline V CDR1 and CDR2: SGHTA, FQGNSA. Germline trimming cut 5 bases from V and 0 bases from J; bases unmatched to any gene: 9. CDR3 DNA: TGTGCCAGCAGCCTCGGGTTAGGGACTACGAACACCGGGGAGCTGTTTTTT. It encodes CASSLGLGTTNTGELFF.

The chain has TRBV6-1 and TRBJ1-3, with D unresolved. V lost 6 bases, J lost 5 bases, and 11 bases lay in between. CDR1 is MNHNS, CDR2 SASEGT, per germline. The CDR3 length is 13 residues. The CDR3 loop is CASRDWRRNTIYF. The DNA of the CDR3 is TGTGCCAGCAGAGATTGGAGGCGAAACACCATATATTTT.

The chain combines TRBV5-4 with TRBJ2-7; the D gene could be TRBD1 or TRBD2 (7 bases each). The CDR3 is 14 residues long. V lost 3 bases, J lost 1 base, and 11 bases lay in between. Germline values: CDR1 SGHNT, CDR2 YYREEE (reference sequence). The CDR3 loop reads CASSYRGGSYEQYF. In nucleotides, the CDR3 is TGTGCCAGCAGCTACAGGGGAGGGTCCTACGAGCAGTACTTC.